This T cell receptor (beta chain) was identified during a study of regulatory T cells in long-lasting Graves disease. Whole-study results and caveats: Patients with persistent disease shared 2,741 public clonotypes, outpacing the roughly 870 shared by new patients.

Noted time point: newly diagnosed GD, antithyroid drugs for less than 3 months. PBMC RNA served as the TCR library source. American Thyroid Association guidelines defined how Graves' disease was diagnosed. Trimming at V came to 6 bases and at J to 5 bases, leaving 15 bases not matched to a gene. Germline CDR1 MDHEN, CDR2 SYDVKM. This CDR3 region has 16 residues. Building the TCR beta libraries relied on iRepertoire HTBI primers, and CDR3 regions underwent Arm-PCR. From the multiplex PCR reads, TCRdb called clonotypes with MiXCR, one entry per CDR3 protein. Here the sample spans 400,000 to 550,000 distinct CDR3 sequences, less than 20% being singletons. This clonotype was detected many times. Its antigen remains unidentified. The same specimen was also included in a second study, on T cells in Graves' hyperthyroidism and ophthalmopathy. That investigation notes: The TCR CDR3 first-round RT-PCR relied on the HTBI primer set. Onset of ophthalmopathy came a median around 6.5 months after the model predicted it.

Source: peripheral blood mononuclear cells (PBMCs), taken at new diagnosis, from a patient treated with antithyroid drugs. This TCR derives from a woman aged 25 to 39 with Graves disease. The chain links TRBV28 to TRBJ1-1; 7 nucleotides align to TRBD1. CDR3 sequence reads: CASRSGQAPRATEAFF. The DNA for the CDR3 is TGTGCCAGCAGGTCCGGACAGGCCCCTCGGGCGACTGAAGCTTTCTTT.